This entry lists 5 T cell receptor beta chains sequenced from one sample in a study of cytomegalovirus exposure and HLA in healthy donors (dated by TCRdb to 2015 to 2018). Library creation used the immunoSEQ multiplex PCR assay. For the multiplex PCR, a mixture combining 60 forward primers for TCR Vbeta segments and 13 reverse primers for TCR Jbeta segments was used. TCRdb provides this immuneACCESS table in a form limited to in-frame rearrangements. Some clones are lacking; in checked studies, under half of them reflect an unresolved V gene, and why the rest are absent is not known. The sample table holds around 150,000 clones, of which nearly 80% were seen once. In total, the top ten clones hold about 0.93% of the sample. Sample: PBMCs. Source of these receptors: a woman aged 45-65 years in good health and CMV-seropositive.

In its sample, this clone was seen once. The rearrangement uses TRBV2 and TRBJ1-1; tentative D call: TRBD1 (5 bases). The V end was cut by 3 bases, the J end by 0 bases, with 11 bases between. Germline loops: CDR1 SNHLY, CDR2 FYNNEI. The CDR3 runs to 15 residues. This CDR3 reads CASSEAGSLNTEAFF. The CDR3 bases are TGTGCCAGCAGTGAGGCAGGGTCCCTGAACACTGAAGCTTTCTTT.

The chain employs TRBV7-2 and TRBJ2-1; 8 bases are shared with TRBD2. The ends lost 8 bases at V and 4 bases at J; junction bases unmatched: 13. Germline CDR1 is SGHTA and CDR2 is FQGNSA. This CDR3 has 16 residues. The CDR3 bases are TGTGCCAGCCAATACGGCAGCGGGAGACCTTACAATGAGCAGTTCTTC. Its protein is CASQYGSGRPYNEQFF.

This clone was seen more than once but under ten times. The chain is built from TRBV7-2 and TRBJ2-2; D is unresolved. There are 15 residues in the CDR3. Trimming removed 1 base at V and 0 bases at J, with 6 bases between. CDR1 is SGHTA and CDR2 is FQGNSA in the germline V gene. The DNA of the CDR3 is TGTGCCAGCAGCTTAGATATAGCGAACACCGGGGAGCTGTTTTTT. Its protein is CASSLDIANTGELFF.

This rearrangement joins TRBV5-1 to TRBJ2-7, with D possibly being TRBD2 (6 bases). V shed 0 bases and J shed 6 bases, with 16 bases lying between them. CDR1 is SGHRS, CDR2 YFSETQ, per germline. This CDR3 has 15 residues. The CDR3 loop reads CASSLAGTASAEQYF. The CDR3 nucleotides read TGCGCCAGCAGCTTGGCGGGGACTGCGTCCGCCGAGCAGTACTTC.

CDR3 sequence (DNA): TGCGCCAGCAGCAGAAGGGGCGGTCTATCCTACGAGCAGTACTTC. This codes for CASSRRGGLSYEQYF. The chain is built from TRBV4-1 and TRBJ2-7, with a tentative D call TRBD1 (5 bases). Germline V CDR1 and CDR2: MGHRA, YSYEKL. Trimming took off 5 bases at V and 1 base at J, with 15 bases between the two ends. The CDR3 spans 15 residues.